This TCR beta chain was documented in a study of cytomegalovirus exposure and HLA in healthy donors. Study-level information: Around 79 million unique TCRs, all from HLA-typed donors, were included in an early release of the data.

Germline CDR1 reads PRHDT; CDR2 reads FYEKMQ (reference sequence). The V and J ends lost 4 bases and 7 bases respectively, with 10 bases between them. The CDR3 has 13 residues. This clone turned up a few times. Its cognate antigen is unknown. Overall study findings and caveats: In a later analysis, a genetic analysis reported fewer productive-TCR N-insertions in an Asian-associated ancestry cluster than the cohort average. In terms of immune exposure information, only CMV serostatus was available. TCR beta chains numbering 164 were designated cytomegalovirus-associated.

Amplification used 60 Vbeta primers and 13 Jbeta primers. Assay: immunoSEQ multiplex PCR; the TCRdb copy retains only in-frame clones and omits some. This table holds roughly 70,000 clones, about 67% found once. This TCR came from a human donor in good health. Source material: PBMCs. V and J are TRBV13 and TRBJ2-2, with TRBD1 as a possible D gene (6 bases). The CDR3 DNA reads TGTGCCAGCAGCTATCGAGGGGGCGGGGAGCTGTTTTTT. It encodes CASSYRGGGELFF. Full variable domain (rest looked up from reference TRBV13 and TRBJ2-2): AAGVIQSPRHLIKEKRETATLKCYPIPRHDTVYWYQQGPGQDPQFLISFYEKMQSDKGSIPDRFSAQQFSDYHSELNMSSLELGDSALYFCASSYRGGGELFFGEGSRLTVL.